The next 20 T cell receptor beta chains were all read from a single sample in a study of T-cell memory formation after mild COVID-19. TCRdb analysed the 5' RACE reads with MiXCR anew, one entry per CDR3 protein. The sample lists 190,000 or so distinct CDR3 sequences; about a fifth were seen once. The source material was PBMCs or a T cell subset sorted from them (not recorded which). All receptors come from an adult woman who had mild COVID-19 (a few samples of this study predate the infection). Cell type and time point are not known.

This clonotype was observed at least ten times. The chain employs TRBV20-1 and TRBJ1-1, with 7 positions matching TRBD1. Germline lookup yields CDR1 DFQATT and CDR2 SNEGSKA (reference sequence). With 5 bases clipped from V and 5 bases from J, the junction kept 11 bases outside the gene matches. This CDR3 has 14 residues. CDR3 sequence: CSAGRPDRETEAFF. CDR3 coding DNA: TGCAGTGCTGGGCGCCCTGACAGGGAAACTGAAGCTTTCTTT.

This clonotype showed up just a few times. V gene TRBV7-9 combines with J gene TRBJ2-3; 7 bases match TRBD2. V lost 8 bases, J lost 2 bases, and 7 bases stayed unmatched. Germline CDR1 SEHNR, CDR2 FQNEAQ (reference sequence). The CDR3 consists of 14 residues. CDR3 sequence reads: CASGGSWDTDTQYF. The CDR3, as DNA: TGTGCCAGCGGCGGGAGTTGGGACACAGATACGCAGTATTTT.

Many counts were recorded for this clonotype. V usage is TRBV5-1 and J usage is TRBJ1-1; 8 bases agree with TRBD1. The J segment lost 4 bases and the V segment lost 1 base, leaving 0 bases of the junction unmatched. The V gene's germline CDR1 is SGHRS and CDR2 YFSETQ. The CDR3 sequence is 13 residues long. CDR3 protein: CASSLTGGTEAFF. In DNA form, the CDR3 reads TGCGCCAGCAGCTTGACAGGGGGCACTGAAGCTTTCTTT.

The V gene is TRBV24-1, the J gene TRBJ2-5; possibly TRBD2 for D (5 bases). The ends were cut back, 9 bases at V and 4 bases at J, with 23 bases in the middle. CDR1 and CDR2 (germline): KGHDR, SFDVKD. This CDR3 is built from 16 residues. Here the CDR3 reads CATGESQEKILETQYF. Here the CDR3 DNA reads TGTGCCACCGGGGAGTCCCAGGAGAAGATCCTAGAGACCCAGTACTTC.

V usage is TRBV4-1 and J usage is TRBJ2-3; D ambiguous. CDR1 MGHRA and CDR2 YSYEKL come from the germline V gene. Trimming left V 0 bases short and J 4 bases short, with 5 bases between. The CDR3 totals 13 residues. CDR3 DNA sequence: TGCGCCAGCAGCCAAGATGGCCCAGATACGCAGTATTTT. Translating it yields CASSQDGPDTQYF.

This clonotype occurred a few times. The chain uses TRBV7-6 and TRBJ1-1; D gene ambiguous. Deletions cut 5 bases from V and 1 base from J, with 11 bases between. The CDR3 contains 14 residues. From germline, CDR1 is SGHVS and CDR2 FNYEAQ. CDR3 nucleotide sequence: TGTGCCAGCAGCCGCCCGACACCGAACACTGAAGCTTTCTTT. Amino acids: CASSRPTPNTEAFF.

The V call is TRBV12-3 or TRBV12-4, the J call TRBJ2-3; 7 nucleotides agree with TRBD1. The CDR3 spans 16 residues. V lost 6 bases, J lost 0 bases, and 9 bases stayed unmatched. The CDR3 spells CASRGVTGASTDTQYF. As DNA, the CDR3 is TGTGCCAGCAGGGGGGTTACAGGGGCTAGCACAGATACGCAGTATTTT.

The chain combines TRBV20-1 with TRBJ2-7; D is ambiguous. CDR3 length: 11 residues. Germline V gene data show CDR1 as DFQATT and CDR2 as SNEGSKA (reference sequence). V gave up 5 bases and J gave up 3 bases, with 8 bases separating them. CDR3 residues: CSAPVGYEQYF. Here the CDR3 DNA reads TGCAGTGCTCCTGTAGGCTACGAGCAGTACTTC.

The V call is TRBV4-1, the J call TRBJ1-4; 8 nucleotides line up with TRBD1. The CDR3 has 14 amino acids. CDR1 MGHRA and CDR2 YSYEKL come from the germline V gene. V was pared by 6 bases and J by 8 bases, with 8 bases of the junction left unmatched. The chain's CDR3 is CASRRDRGGEKLFF. The DNA for the CDR3 is TGCGCCAGCAGACGAGACAGGGGTGGGGAAAAACTGTTTTTT.

This clonotype was seen a few times. The rearrangement joins TRBV25-1 to TRBJ2-7, with D possibly being TRBD2 (9 bases). In germline, CDR1 is MGHDK, CDR2 SYGVNS. The V gene lost 4 bases and the J gene lost 3 bases, with 28 bases spanning the gap. This CDR3 has 19 amino acids. As DNA, the CDR3 is TGTGCCAGCAGTGGAAGGGACAGGAGGAGTAGCGGGAGTCTCTACGAGCAGTACTTC. Translation: CASSGRDRRSSGSLYEQYF.

This clonotype has only a few counts. The chain couples TRBV29-1 to TRBJ2-1, with 9 bases lining up with TRBD1. V lost 6 bases and J lost 6; bases outside the gene matches: 9. Germline CDR1 SQVTM, CDR2 ANQGSEA. This CDR3 comprises 14 residues. CDR3 protein: CSVDRGGGLNEQFF. As DNA, the CDR3 is TGCAGCGTGGACAGGGGAGGGGGTCTCAATGAGCAGTTCTTC.

The chain uses TRBV7-9 and TRBJ1-6; tentatively, D is TRBD1 (6 bases). The V end lost 2 bases, the J end lost 10 bases, and 9 bases lay between the germline ends. This CDR3 region has 13 residues. Germline V gene lookup returns CDR1 SEHNR and CDR2 FQNEAQ (reference sequence). The CDR3 sequence is CASSLPGDSPLHF. In DNA form, the CDR3 reads TGTGCCAGCAGCTTACCAGGGGACTCACCCCTCCACTTT. The variable domain in full, with the rest retrieved from reference TRBV7-9 and TRBJ1-6, is DTGVSQNPRHKITKRGQNVTFRCDPISEHNRLYWYRQTLGQGPEFLTYFQNEAQLEKSRLLSDRFSAERPKGSFSTLEIQRTEQGDSAMYLCASSLPGDSPLHFGNGTRLTVT.

The V call is TRBV28, the J call TRBJ2-3; possible D gene TRBD2, 5 bases. Germline V lookup: CDR1 MDHEN, CDR2 SYDVKM. The length of the CDR3 is 15 residues. V was cut by 6 bases and J by 0 bases, with 13 bases left in between. The CDR3 DNA reads TGTGCCAGCAGGCAGACGGGGTATAGCACAGATACGCAGTATTTT. The encoded protein is CASRQTGYSTDTQYF.

V and J are TRBV4-1 and TRBJ2-5, with 7 bases lining up with TRBD1. The CDR3 is 15 residues long. The V segment lost 2 bases and the J segment 7 bases; nucleotides outside the gene matches: 10. CDR1 and CDR2 from the germline V gene are MGHRA and YSYEKL. The CDR3 nucleotides are TGCGCCAGCAGCCAACAGGGGGATGGCCCAGGGACCCAGTACTTC. It specifies CASSQQGDGPGTQYF.

This clonotype occurred a few times. The chain combines TRBV9 with TRBJ2-7; D possibly corresponds to TRBD2 (6 bases). This CDR3 is built from 16 residues. Trimming removed 1 base from V and 0 bases from J, with 14 bases in between. Germline V gene data show CDR1 as SGDLS and CDR2 as YYNGEE. CDR3 protein: CASSVQAGPSSYEQYF. CDR3 DNA: TGTGCCAGCAGCGTACAAGCGGGTCCTAGCTCCTACGAGCAGTACTTC.

This clonotype was seen more than once but under ten times. This chain uses TRBV11-2 with TRBJ2-7; 8 nucleotides match TRBD2. The V gene's germline CDR1 is SGHAT and CDR2 FQNNGV. J gave up 2 bases and V 4 bases, and 10 bases lay outside the gene matches. The CDR3 sequence is 16 residues long. The CDR3 protein is CASSSVPGGKPYEQYF. Written as DNA, the CDR3 is TGTGCCAGCAGCTCCGTCCCGGGAGGGAAACCCTACGAGCAGTACTTC.

On this clonotype: A read error is likely, as this CDR3 ends without the conserved phenylalanine or tryptophan. The chain couples TRBV7-2 to TRBJ1-5; TRBD1 agrees at 9 bases. CDR3 size: 17 residues. Unmatched junction bases numbered 12, after V lost 5 bases and J lost 4 bases. Germline V gives CDR1 SGHTA, CDR2 FQGNSA. The CDR3 sequence: CASSQLGQGTVNQPQHV. CDR3 coding DNA: TGTGCCAGCAGCCAATTAGGACAGGGGACAGTAAATCAGCCCCAGCATGTT.

This clonotype was seen more than once but under ten times. The rearrangement joins TRBV29-1 to TRBJ2-7; no definite D call. The CDR3 sequence is 14 residues long. V was trimmed by 2 bases and J by 3 bases, leaving 14 bases between them. CDR1 is SQVTM, CDR2 ANQGSEA, per germline. CDR3 loop: CSVELQESGYEQYF. In nucleotides, the CDR3 is TGCAGCGTTGAACTTCAGGAGTCGGGCTACGAGCAGTACTTC.

V gene TRBV2 combines with J gene TRBJ2-2; unclear D gene. Trimming took 2 bases from V and 4 from J, leaving 5 bases between them. CDR3 size: 13 residues. Germline V CDR1 and CDR2: SNHLY, FYNNEI. The CDR3 coding sequence is TGTGCCAGCAGTGAACGGTTCACCGGGGAGCTGTTTTTT. Amino acid sequence: CASSERFTGELFF.

The chain links TRBV21-1 to TRBJ2-7; TRBD1, the D gene given by the table, was not confirmed from the DNA. TRBV21-1 is marked as a pseudogene. The CDR3 has 16 residues. The DNA of the CDR3 is TGTGCCAGCAGCAAATCCGGGACAGAAATTTCCTACGAGCAGTACTTC. Its translation is CASSKSGTEISYEQYF.